The text below deals with one T cell receptor (beta chain). The antigen is unknown. Deletions cut 3 bases from V and 3 bases from J, with 13 bases between. CDR3 length equals 15 residues. Germline V gene data show CDR1 as SGDLS and CDR2 as YYNGEE. The study separated CD4+ cells into CD45RA+ naive and CD45RA-negative memory subsets. The data stem from a study of shared clonotypes between healthy human individuals. Study overall: Donors were a couple of women and three men aged 18 to 49. Study findings and constraints: Sampling was confined to blood; repertoires within tissues likely differ.

The repertoire was sequenced with immunoSEQ multiplex PCR; TCRdb's copy has only in-frame clones and lacks some. The sample includes about 2 million clones, roughly 95% seen only once; the top ten take 0.1% to 0.15%. The J gene is TRBJ2-1, the V gene TRBV9, with TRBD2 as a possible D gene (5 bases). Sequencing was done on a sample of naive CD4+ T cells sorted from blood. Subset described: CD45RA+ positively selected. The receptor comes from a man between 18 and 35 years old in good health. The CDR3, as DNA: TGTGCCAGCAGCGCAGAGGGTACAATCTACAATGAGCAGTTCTTC. It codes for CASSAEGTIYNEQFF.